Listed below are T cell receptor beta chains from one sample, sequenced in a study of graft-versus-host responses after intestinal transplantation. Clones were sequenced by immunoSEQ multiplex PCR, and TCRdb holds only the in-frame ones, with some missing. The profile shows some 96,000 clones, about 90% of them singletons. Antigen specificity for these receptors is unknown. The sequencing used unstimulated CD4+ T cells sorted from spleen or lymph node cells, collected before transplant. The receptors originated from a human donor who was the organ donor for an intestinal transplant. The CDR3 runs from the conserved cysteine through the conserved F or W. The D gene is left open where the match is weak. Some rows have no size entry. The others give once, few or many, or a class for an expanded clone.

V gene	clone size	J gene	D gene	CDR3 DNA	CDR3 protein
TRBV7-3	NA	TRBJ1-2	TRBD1	TGTGCCAGCCTCATAGCAGGGGGCCGTGGCTACACCTTC	CASLIAGGRGYTF
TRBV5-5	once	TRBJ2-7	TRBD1	TGTGCCAGCAGCCGACAGGGCGAGACCTACGAGCAGTACTTC	CASSRQGETYEQYF
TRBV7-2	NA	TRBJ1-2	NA	TGTGCCAGCAGCTTCGCAGCCACTAACTATGGCTACACCTTC	CASSFAATNYGYTF
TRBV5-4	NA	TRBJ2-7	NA	TGTGCCAGCAGCTGGGGAGGAGGCGAGCAGTACTTC	CASSWGGGEQYF
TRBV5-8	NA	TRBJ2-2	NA	TGTGCCAGCAGCTCGCCTGGTATGGGTTACACCGGGGAGCTGTTTTTT	CASSSPGMGYTGELFF
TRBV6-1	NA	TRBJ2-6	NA	TGTGCCAGCAGCGAAGGAAGTTATTTTGGGACTGGGGCCAACGTCCTGACTTTC	CASSEGSYFGTGANVLTF
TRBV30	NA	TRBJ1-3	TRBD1	TGTGCCTGGAGTGTGGACAGGGGAAACACCATATATTTT	CAWSVDRGNTIYF
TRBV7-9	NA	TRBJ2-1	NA	TGTGCCAGCAGCTTACGGCCCGAGGGGTTCAACAATGAGCAGTTCTTC	CASSLRPEGFNNEQFF
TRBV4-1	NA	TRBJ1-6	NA	TGCGCCAGCAGCCAAGTCCCCCTTGCCCGAAGCTCCTATAATTCACCCCTCCACTTT	CASSQVPLARSSYNSPLHF
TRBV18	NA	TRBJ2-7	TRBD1	TGTGCCAGCTCCCCGACAGGGATTCTCTACGAGCAGTACTTC	CASSPTGILYEQYF
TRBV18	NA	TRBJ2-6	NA	TGTGCCAGCTCACCACCTTACCGGGGGCCGACCTCTGGGGCCAACGTCCTGACTTTC	CASSPPYRGPTSGANVLTF
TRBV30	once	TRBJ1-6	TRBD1	TGTGCCTGGACGGGACAGTCTTTTAGAAATTCACCCCTCCACTTT	CAWTGQSFRNSPLHF
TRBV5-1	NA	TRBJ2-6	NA	TGCGCCAGCAGCTTGAAGATGCAAACGGCCAACGTCCTGACTTTC	CASSLKMQTANVLTF
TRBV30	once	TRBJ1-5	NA	TGTGCCGGGCCCTTAGGCAGATGGAGTCAGCCCCAGCATTTT	CAGPLGRWSQPQHF
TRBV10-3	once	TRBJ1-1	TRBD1	TGTGCCATCAGAGATGGACAGGGGAACACTGAAGCTTTCTTT	CAIRDGQGNTEAFF
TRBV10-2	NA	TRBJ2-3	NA	TGCGCCAGCAGTCGGACTATCCGGAATACGCAGTATTTT	CASSRTIRNTQYF